The present TCR beta chain was sequenced within a study of blood T cells in healthy people across ages. This clonotype was seen ten or more times. The antigen is unknown. Study-level results: Diversity was higher, and naive CD4+ cells more numerous, in long-lived donors than in aged donors.

Isolation per sample recovered at least 7 million PBMCs. Germline V lookup: CDR1 SQVTM, CDR2 ANQGSEA. The CDR3 runs 12 residues. The V end was cut by 1 base, the J end by 3 bases, with 7 bases between. PCR was performed a second time for about 7 to 12 cycles using a sample-barcoded 5' primer and a J-beta primer mix. TCRdb fed the 5' RACE reads into MiXCR, producing one record per CDR3 protein. The sample carries about 780,000 distinct CDR3 sequences, 46% recorded once. The TCR sequence derives from a man of 80 years or more in good health. The material sequenced was blood. The V gene is TRBV29-1, the J gene TRBJ2-7; perhaps TRBD1 as D (5 bases). The DNA of the CDR3 is TGCAGCGTTGAAGGAACAGGCTACGAGCAGTACTTC. Amino acid sequence: CSVEGTGYEQYF.